This T cell receptor beta chain stems from a study of cytomegalovirus exposure and HLA in healthy donors. Regarding donors, all were healthy bone marrow donors. Study outcomes and limitations: Within a later analysis, the majority of CMV-associated TCR beta chains appeared HLA-restricted. When analyzed later, a missense DCLRE1C variant was found to be linked to TCR beta V- and J-gene trimming. Previous analysis showed most TCR beta V segments were productive about 87% or about 30% of the time.

Use of 60 Vbeta and 13 Jbeta primers characterized the PCR. Sequencing was performed with immunoSEQ multiplex PCR; in TCRdb, only in-frame clones are kept and a portion is missing. The table records some 200,000 clones, under 80% of them present only once. Trimming removed 1 base from V and 4 bases from J; junction bases left unmatched: 13. CDR1 is KGHSH, CDR2 LQKENI, per germline. The CDR3 is made up of 18 amino acids. A few counts support this clone. Its cognate antigen is unknown. V usage is TRBV18 and J usage is TRBJ2-3; 8 bases line up with TRBD2. Input material: PBMCs. The source is a female donor in good health and CMV-seronegative. The CDR3 DNA reads TGTGCCAGCTCACCACGACACCCGGGAGGGCCGAAAGCAGATACGCAGTATTTT. Its protein is CASSPRHPGGPKADTQYF.